This TCR beta chain was profiled in a study of blood T cell repertoires in COVID-19. Study-wide context: Samples taken during acute and convalescent COVID-19 were collected in the United States, Italy and Spain. The analysed material was cDNA or gDNA that came from T cells, B-cell-depleted T cells, or PBMCs.

The CDR3 runs 15 residues. The V end was cut by 4 bases, the J end by 0 bases, with 13 bases between. In germline, CDR1 is MDHEN, CDR2 SYDVKM. In the authors' workflow: Amplification from reference gene primers served as the basis for estimated nucleated cell counts. Measured with immunoSEQ multiplex PCR; TCRdb has only the in-frame clones, and not every one. V, J and clone size were drawn from that table, and D and trimming were deduced from the DNA. The sample contains about 26,000 clones, about 87% of which appear only once. The origin of this receptor is a human donor in a cohort sampled during active COVID-19. Sequenced: peripheral blood. The V and J genes are TRBV28 and TRBJ2-7, with a possible D match to TRBD2 (6 bases). Here the CDR3 reads CASSSRDSLSYEQYF. The DNA for the CDR3 is TGTGCCAGCAGTTCCCGGGACTCCCTCTCCTACGAGCAGTACTTC.